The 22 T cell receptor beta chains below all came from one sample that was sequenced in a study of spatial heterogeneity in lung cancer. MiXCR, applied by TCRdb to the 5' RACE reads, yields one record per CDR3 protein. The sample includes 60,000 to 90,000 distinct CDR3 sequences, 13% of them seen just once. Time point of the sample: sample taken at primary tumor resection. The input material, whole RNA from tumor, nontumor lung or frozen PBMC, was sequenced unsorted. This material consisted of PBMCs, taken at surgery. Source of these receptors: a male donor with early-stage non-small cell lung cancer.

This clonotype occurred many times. The CDR3 spells CASSQDGGTYGYTF. The CDR3, as DNA: TGCGCCAGCAGCCAAGACGGGGGAACCTATGGCTACACCTTC. The rearrangement joins TRBV4-1 to TRBJ1-2; tentative D call: TRBD1 (5 bases). CDR1 is MGHRA and CDR2 is YSYEKL in the germline V gene. V gave up 0 bases and J gave up 4 bases, with 9 bases separating them. This CDR3 has 14 residues.

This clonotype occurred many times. The CDR3 sequence: CSVGTGRHEQYF. CDR3 coding DNA: TGCAGCGTAGGGACAGGGAGGCACGAGCAGTACTTC. The rearrangement uses TRBV29-1 and TRBJ2-7, with 9 bases fitting TRBD1. Germline trimming cut 6 bases from V and 5 bases from J; bases unmatched to any gene: 5. Germline CDR1 SQVTM, CDR2 ANQGSEA. The CDR3 extends over 12 amino acids.

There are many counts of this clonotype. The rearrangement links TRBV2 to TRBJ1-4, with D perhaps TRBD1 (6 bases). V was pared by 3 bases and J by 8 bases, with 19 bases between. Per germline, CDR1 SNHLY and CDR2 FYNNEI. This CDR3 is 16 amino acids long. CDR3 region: CASSDRGPGGREKLFF. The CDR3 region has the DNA TGTGCCAGCAGTGACCGAGGCCCTGGGGGGCGAGAAAAACTGTTTTTT.

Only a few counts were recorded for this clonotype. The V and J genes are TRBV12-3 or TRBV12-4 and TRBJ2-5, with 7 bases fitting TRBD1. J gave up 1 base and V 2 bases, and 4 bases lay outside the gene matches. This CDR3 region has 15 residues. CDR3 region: CASSLNRGRQETQYF. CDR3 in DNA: TGTGCCAGCAGTTTAAACAGGGGTCGCCAAGAGACCCAGTACTTC.

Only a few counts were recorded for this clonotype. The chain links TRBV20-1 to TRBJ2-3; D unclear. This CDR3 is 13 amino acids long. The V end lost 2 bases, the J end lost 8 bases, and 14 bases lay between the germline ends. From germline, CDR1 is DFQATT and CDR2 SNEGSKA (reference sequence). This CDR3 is CSARSRLAATQYF. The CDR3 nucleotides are TGCAGTGCTAGATCCCGCCTTGCGGCTACGCAGTATTTT.

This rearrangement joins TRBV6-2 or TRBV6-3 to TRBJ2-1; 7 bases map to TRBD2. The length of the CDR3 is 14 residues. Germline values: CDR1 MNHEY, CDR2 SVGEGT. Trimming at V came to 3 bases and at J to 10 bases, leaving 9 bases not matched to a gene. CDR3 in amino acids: CASSYPGGVHEQFF. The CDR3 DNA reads TGTGCCAGCAGTTATCCTGGGGGGGTCCACGAGCAGTTCTTC.

CDR3 coding DNA: TGTGCCAGCAGTCTGGCAGTTTCTTCCTATGGCTACACCTTC. Translating gives CASSLAVSSYGYTF. V is TRBV12-3 or TRBV12-4 and J is TRBJ1-2; the D is unclear. The CDR3 loop spans 14 amino acids. The germline V and J ends were trimmed by 5 bases and 4 bases, with 14 bases remaining between them.

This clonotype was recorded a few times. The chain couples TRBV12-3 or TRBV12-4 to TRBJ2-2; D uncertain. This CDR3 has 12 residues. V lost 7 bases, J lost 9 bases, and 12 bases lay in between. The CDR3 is CASNRVGRELFF. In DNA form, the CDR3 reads TGTGCCAGCAACAGAGTAGGGCGGGAGCTGTTTTTT.

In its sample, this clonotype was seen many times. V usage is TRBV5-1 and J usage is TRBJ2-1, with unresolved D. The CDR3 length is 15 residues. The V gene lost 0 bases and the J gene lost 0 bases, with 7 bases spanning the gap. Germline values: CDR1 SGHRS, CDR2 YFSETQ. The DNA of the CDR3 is TGCGCCAGCAGCTTGGTTCAGAGCTCCTACAATGAGCAGTTCTTC. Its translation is CASSLVQSSYNEQFF.

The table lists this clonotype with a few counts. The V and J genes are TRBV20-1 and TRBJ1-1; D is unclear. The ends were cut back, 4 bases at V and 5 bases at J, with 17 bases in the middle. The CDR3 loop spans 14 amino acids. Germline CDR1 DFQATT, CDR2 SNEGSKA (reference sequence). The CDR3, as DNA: TGCAGTGCTACACCCCGGGTGGTTCGGACTGAAGCTTTCTTT. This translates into CSATPRVVRTEAFF.

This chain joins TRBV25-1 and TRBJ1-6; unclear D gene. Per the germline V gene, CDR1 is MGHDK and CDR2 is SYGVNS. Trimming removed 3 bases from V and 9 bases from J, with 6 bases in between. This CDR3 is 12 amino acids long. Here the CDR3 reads CASSEAGSPLHF. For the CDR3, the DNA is TGTGCCAGCAGTGAGGCGGGTTCACCCCTCCACTTT.

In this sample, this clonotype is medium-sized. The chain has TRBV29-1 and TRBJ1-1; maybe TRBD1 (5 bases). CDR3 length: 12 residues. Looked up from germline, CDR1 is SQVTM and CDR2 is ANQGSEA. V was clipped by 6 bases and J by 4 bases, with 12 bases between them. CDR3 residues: CSVQGTATEAFF. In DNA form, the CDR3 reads TGCAGCGTGCAGGGTACGGCCACTGAAGCTTTCTTT.

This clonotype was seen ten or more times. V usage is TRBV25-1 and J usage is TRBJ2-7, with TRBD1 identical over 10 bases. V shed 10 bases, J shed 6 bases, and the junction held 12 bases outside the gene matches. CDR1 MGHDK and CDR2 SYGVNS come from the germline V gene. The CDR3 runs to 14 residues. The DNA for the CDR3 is TGTGCCACCACCTCGGGACAGGGGTCTTCCGAGCAGTACTTC. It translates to CATTSGQGSSEQYF.

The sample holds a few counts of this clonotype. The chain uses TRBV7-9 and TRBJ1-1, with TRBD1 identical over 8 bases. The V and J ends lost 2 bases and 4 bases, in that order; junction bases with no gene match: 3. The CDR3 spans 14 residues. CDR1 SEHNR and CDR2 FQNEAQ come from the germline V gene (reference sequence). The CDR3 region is CASSLTDRATEAFF. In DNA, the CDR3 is TGTGCCAGCAGCTTAACGGACAGGGCCACTGAAGCTTTCTTT.

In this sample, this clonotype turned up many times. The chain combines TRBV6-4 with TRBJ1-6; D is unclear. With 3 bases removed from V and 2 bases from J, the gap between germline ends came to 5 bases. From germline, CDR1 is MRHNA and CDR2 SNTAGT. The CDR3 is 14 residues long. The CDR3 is CASSEGTYNSPLHF. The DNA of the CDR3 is TGTGCCAGCAGTGAAGGGACCTATAATTCACCCCTCCACTTT.

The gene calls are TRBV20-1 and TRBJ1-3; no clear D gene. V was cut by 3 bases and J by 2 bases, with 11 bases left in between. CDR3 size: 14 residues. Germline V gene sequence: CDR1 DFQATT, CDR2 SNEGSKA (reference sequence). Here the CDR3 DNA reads TGCAGTGCTAGTCAGCGGATCCCTGGAAACACCATATATTTT. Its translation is CSASQRIPGNTIYF.

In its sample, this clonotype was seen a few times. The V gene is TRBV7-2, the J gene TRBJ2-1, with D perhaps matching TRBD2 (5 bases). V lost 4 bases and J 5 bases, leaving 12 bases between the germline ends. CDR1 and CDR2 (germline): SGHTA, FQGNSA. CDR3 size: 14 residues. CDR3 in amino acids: CASSSPSGHNEQFF. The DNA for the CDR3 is TGTGCCAGCAGCTCCCCCAGCGGCCACAATGAGCAGTTCTTC.

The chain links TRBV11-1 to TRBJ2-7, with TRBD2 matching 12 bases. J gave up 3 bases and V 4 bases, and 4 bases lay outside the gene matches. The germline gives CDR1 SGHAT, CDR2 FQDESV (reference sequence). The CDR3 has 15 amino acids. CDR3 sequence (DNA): TGTGCCAGCAGCTCGACTAGCGGGAGAAGCTACGAGCAGTACTTC. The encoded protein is CASSSTSGRSYEQYF. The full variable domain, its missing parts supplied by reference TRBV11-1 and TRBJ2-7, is EAEVAQSPRYKITEKSQAVAFWCDPISGHATLYWYRQILGQGPELLVQFQDESVVDDSQLPKDRFSAERLKGVDSTLKIQPAELGDSAMYLCASSSTSGRSYEQYFGPGTRLTVT.

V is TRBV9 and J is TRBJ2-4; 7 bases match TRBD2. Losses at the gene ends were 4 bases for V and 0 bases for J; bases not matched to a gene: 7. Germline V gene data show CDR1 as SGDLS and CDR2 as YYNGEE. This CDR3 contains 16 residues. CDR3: CASSLGEGLAKNIQYF. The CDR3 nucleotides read TGTGCCAGCAGCCTTGGGGAGGGACTAGCCAAAAACATTCAGTACTTC.

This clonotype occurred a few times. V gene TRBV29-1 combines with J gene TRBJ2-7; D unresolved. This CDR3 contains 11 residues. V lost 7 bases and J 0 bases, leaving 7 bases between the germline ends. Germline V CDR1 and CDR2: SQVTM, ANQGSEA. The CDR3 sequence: CSARVSYEQYF. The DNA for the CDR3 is TGCAGCGCCCGGGTCTCCTACGAGCAGTACTTC.

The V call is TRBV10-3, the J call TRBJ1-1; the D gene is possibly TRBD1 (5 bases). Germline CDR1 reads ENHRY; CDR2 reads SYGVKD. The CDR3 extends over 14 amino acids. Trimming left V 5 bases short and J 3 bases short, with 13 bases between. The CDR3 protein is CAISSLVGHTEAFF. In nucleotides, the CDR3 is TGTGCCATCAGTTCCTTGGTGGGGCACACTGAAGCTTTCTTT.

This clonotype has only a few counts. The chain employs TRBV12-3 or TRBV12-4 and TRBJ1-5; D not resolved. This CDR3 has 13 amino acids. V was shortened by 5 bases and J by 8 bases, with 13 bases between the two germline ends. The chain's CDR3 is CASSLRPWEPQHF. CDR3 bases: TGTGCCAGCAGTCTTAGGCCTTGGGAGCCCCAGCATTTT.